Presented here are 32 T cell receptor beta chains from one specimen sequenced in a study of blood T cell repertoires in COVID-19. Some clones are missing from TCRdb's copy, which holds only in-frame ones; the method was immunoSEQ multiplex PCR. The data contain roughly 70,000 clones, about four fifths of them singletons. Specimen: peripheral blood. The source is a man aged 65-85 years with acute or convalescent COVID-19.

CDR3 nucleotide sequence: TGCGCCAGCACCCCAGGGGCTAACTATGGCTACACCTTC. Protein product: CASTPGANYGYTF. The V call is TRBV5-1, the J call TRBJ1-2; D may be TRBD1 (6 bases). V dropped 6 bases and J dropped 0 bases, with 9 bases sitting between them. Germline V gene sequence: CDR1 SGHRS, CDR2 YFSETQ. This CDR3 has 13 residues.

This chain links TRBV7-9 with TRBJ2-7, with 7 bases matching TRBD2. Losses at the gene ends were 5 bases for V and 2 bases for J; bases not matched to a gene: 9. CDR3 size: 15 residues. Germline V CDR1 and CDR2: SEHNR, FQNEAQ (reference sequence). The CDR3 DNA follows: TGTGCCAGCAGCCGCACCCCGGGAGGCGCCTACGAGCAGTACTTC. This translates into CASSRTPGGAYEQYF.

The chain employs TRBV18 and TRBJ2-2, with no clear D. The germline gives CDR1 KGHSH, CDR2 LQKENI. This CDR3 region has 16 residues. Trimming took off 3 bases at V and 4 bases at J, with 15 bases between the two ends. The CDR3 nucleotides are TGTGCCAGCTCACCGCCATCTCTCCGAGGCACCGGGGAGCTGTTTTTT. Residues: CASSPPSLRGTGELFF. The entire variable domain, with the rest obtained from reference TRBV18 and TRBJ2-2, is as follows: NAGVMQNPRHLVRRRGQEARLRCSPMKGHSHVYWYRQLPEEGLKFMVYLQKENIIDESGMPKERFSAEFPKEGPSILRIQQVVRGDSAAYFCASSPPSLRGTGELFFGEGSRLTVL.

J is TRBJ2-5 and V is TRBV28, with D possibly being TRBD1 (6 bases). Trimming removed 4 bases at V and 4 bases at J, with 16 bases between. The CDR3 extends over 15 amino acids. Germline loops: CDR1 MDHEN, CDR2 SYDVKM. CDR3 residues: CASSSQGRGRETQYF. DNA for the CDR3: TGTGCCAGCAGTTCACAGGGACGGGGTCGAGAGACCCAGTACTTC.

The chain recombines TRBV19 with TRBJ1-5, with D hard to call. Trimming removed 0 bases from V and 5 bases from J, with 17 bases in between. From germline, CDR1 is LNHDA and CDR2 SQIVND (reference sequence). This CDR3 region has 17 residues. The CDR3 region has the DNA TGTGCCAGTAGTATAGATGGTCCGGATCTCGGAGATCAGCCCCAGCATTTT. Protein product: CASSIDGPDLGDQPQHF.

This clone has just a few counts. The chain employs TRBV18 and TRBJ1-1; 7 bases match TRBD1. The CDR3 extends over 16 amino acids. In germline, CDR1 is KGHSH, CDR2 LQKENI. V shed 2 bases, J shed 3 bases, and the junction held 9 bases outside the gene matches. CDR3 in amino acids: CASSPAQGRTDTEAFF. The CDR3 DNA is TGTGCCAGCTCACCAGCACAGGGGAGGACGGACACTGAAGCTTTCTTT.

CDR3 region: CATSGPEGRGATNEQFF. CDR3 nucleotides: TGTGCCACCAGTGGCCCGGAAGGGAGAGGAGCCACAAATGAGCAGTTCTTC. The V and J genes are TRBV24-1 and TRBJ2-1, with D possibly TRBD2 on 5 matching bases. In germline, CDR1 is KGHDR, CDR2 SFDVKD. This CDR3 comprises 17 residues. V lost 5 bases and J lost 7, with 23 bases in between.

The CDR3: CASSLDRNQPQHF. DNA of the CDR3: TGTGCCAGCAGTTTGGACAGGAATCAGCCCCAGCATTTT. V gene TRBV28 combines with J gene TRBJ1-5; 7 bases are shared with TRBD1. This CDR3 comprises 13 residues. Germline trimming cut 3 bases from V and 4 bases from J; bases unmatched to any gene: 0. Germline lookup yields CDR1 MDHEN and CDR2 SYDVKM.

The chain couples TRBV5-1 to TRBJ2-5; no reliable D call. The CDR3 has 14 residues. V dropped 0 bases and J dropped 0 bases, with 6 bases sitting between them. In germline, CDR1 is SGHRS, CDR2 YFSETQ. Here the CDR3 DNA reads TGCGCCAGCAGCTTGGCCGCGTACCAAGAGACCCAGTACTTC. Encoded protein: CASSLAAYQETQYF.

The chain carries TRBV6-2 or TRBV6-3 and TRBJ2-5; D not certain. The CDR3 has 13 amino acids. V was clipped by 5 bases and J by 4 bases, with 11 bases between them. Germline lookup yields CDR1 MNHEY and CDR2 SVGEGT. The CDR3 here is CASSPAGAETQYF. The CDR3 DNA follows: TGTGCCAGCAGTCCCGCTGGAGCAGAGACCCAGTACTTC.

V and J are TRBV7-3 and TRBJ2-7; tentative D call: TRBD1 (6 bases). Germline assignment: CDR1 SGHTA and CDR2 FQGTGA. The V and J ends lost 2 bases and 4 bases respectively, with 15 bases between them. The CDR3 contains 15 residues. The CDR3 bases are TGTGCCAGCAGCTTAGCTTCAGGGGTAGGGTACGAGCAGTACTTC. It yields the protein CASSLASGVGYEQYF.

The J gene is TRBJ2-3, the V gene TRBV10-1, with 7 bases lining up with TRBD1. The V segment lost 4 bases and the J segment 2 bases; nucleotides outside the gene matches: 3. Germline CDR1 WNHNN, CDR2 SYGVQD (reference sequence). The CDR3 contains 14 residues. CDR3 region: CASSGDRATDTQYF. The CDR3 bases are TGCGCCAGCAGTGGAGACAGGGCCACAGATACGCAGTATTTT.

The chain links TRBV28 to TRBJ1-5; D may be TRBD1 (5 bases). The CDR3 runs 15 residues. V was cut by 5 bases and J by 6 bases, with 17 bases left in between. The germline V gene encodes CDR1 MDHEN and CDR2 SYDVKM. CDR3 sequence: CASSHALGGPQPQHF. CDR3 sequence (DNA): TGTGCCAGCAGTCACGCACTGGGGGGTCCTCAGCCCCAGCATTTT. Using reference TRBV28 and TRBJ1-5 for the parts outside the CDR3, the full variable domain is DVKVTQSSRYLVKRTGEKVFLECVQDMDHENMFWYRQDPGLGLRLIYFSYDVKMKEKGDIPEGYSVSREKKERFSLILESASTNQTSMYLCASSHALGGPQPQHFGDGTRLSIL.

This chain's CDR3 is CATSESPGLGYGYTF. The CDR3 coding sequence is TGTGCCACCAGTGAATCCCCGGGACTGGGCTATGGCTACACCTTC. This rearrangement joins TRBV24-1 to TRBJ1-2; D may be TRBD1 (5 bases). Per germline, CDR1 KGHDR and CDR2 SFDVKD. The CDR3 loop spans 15 amino acids. V was shortened by 4 bases and J by 4 bases, with 15 bases between the two germline ends.

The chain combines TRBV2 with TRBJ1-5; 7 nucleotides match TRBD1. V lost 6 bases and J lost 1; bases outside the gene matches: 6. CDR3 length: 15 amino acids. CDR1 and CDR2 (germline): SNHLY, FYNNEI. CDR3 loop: CASRWAGGSNQPQHF. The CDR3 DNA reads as TGTGCCAGCAGGTGGGCAGGGGGAAGCAATCAGCCCCAGCATTTT. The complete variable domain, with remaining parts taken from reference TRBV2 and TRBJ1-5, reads EPEVTQTPSHQVTQMGQEVILRCVPISNHLYFYWYRQILGQKVEFLVSFYNNEISEKSEIFDDQFSVERPDGSNFTLKIRSTKLEDSAMYFCASRWAGGSNQPQHFGDGTRLSIL.

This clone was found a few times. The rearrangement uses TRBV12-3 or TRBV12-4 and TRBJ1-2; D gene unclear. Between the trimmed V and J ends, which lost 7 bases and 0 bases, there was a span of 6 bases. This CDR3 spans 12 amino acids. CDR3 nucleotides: TGTGCCAGCACCGACACTAACTATGGCTACACCTTC. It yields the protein CASTDTNYGYTF.

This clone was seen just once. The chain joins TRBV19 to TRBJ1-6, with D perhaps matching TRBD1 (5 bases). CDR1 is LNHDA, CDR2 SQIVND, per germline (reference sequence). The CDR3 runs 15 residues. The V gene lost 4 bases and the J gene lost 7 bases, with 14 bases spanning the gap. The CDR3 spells CASSTHGGNNSPLHF. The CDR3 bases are TGTGCCAGTAGTACGCACGGGGGAAACAATTCACCCCTCCACTTT.

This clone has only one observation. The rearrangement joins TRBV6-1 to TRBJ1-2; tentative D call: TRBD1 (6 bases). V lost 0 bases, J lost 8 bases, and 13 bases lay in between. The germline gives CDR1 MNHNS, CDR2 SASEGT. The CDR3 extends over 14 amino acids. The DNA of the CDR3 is TGTGCCAGCAGTGAAGCTTGGTGGCAGGGGGGCTACACCTTC. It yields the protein CASSEAWWQGGYTF.

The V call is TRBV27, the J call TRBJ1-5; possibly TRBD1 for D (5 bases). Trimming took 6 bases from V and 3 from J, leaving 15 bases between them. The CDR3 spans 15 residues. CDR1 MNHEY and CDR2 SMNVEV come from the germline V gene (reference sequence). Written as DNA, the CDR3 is TGTGCCAGCAGAACTCGGACGGACAACAATCAGCCCCAGCATTTT. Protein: CASRTRTDNNQPQHF.

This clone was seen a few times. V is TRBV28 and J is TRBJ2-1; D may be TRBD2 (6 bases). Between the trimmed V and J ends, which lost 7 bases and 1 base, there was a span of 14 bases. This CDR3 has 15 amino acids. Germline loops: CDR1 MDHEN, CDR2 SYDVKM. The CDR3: CASTSAGGSYNEQFF. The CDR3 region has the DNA TGTGCCAGCACCTCAGCGGGTGGGTCCTACAATGAGCAGTTCTTC. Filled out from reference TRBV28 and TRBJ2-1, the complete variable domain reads DVKVTQSSRYLVKRTGEKVFLECVQDMDHENMFWYRQDPGLGLRLIYFSYDVKMKEKGDIPEGYSVSREKKERFSLILESASTNQTSMYLCASTSAGGSYNEQFFGPGTRLTVL.

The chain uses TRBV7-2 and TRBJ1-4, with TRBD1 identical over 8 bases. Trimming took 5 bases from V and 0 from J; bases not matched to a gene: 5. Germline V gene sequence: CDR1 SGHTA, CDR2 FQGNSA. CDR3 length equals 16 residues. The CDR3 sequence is CASSRDRLATNEKLFF. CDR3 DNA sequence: TGTGCCAGCAGCAGGGACAGGCTTGCAACTAATGAAAAACTGTTTTTT.

The CDR3 loop reads CASSLTGATGELFF. The DNA for the CDR3 is TGCGCCAGCAGCTTGACAGGGGCCACCGGGGAGCTGTTTTTT. The chain uses TRBV5-1 and TRBJ2-2; 7 bases are a match to TRBD1. The J segment lost 4 bases and the V segment lost 1 base, leaving 1 base of the junction unmatched. CDR1 and CDR2 (germline): SGHRS, YFSETQ. The length of the CDR3 is 14 residues.

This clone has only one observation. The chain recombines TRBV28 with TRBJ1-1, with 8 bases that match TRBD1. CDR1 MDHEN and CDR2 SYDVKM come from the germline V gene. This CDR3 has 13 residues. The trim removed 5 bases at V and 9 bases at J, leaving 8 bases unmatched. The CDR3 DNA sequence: TGTGCCAGCAGTCTAGAGAGACAGGGGAAAGCTTTCTTT. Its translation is CASSLERQGKAFF. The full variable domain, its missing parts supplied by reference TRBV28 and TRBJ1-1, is DVKVTQSSRYLVKRTGEKVFLECVQDMDHENMFWYRQDPGLGLRLIYFSYDVKMKEKGDIPEGYSVSREKKERFSLILESASTNQTSMYLCASSLERQGKAFFGQGTRLTVV.

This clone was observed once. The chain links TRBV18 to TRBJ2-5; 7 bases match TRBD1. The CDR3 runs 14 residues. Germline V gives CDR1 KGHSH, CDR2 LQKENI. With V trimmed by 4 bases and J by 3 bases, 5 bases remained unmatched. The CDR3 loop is CASSHYGTEETQYF. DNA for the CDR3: TGTGCCAGCTCACACTACGGGACAGAAGAGACCCAGTACTTC.

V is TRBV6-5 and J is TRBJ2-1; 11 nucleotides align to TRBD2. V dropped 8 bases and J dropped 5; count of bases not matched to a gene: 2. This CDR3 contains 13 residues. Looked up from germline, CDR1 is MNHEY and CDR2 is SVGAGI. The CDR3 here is CASGTSGNNEQFF. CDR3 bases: TGTGCCAGCGGGACTAGCGGTAACAATGAGCAGTTCTTC.

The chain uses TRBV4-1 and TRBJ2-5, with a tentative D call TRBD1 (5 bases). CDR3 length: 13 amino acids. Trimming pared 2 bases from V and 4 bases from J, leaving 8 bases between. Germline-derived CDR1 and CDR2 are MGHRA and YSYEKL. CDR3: CASSQQGPETQYF. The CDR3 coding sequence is TGCGCCAGCAGCCAACAGGGCCCAGAGACCCAGTACTTC.

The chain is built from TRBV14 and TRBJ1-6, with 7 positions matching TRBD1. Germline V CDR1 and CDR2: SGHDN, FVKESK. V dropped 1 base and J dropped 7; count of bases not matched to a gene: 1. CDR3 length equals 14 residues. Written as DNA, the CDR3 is TGTGCCAGCAGCCAAGTGGACAGGAATTCACCCCTCCACTTT. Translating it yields CASSQVDRNSPLHF.

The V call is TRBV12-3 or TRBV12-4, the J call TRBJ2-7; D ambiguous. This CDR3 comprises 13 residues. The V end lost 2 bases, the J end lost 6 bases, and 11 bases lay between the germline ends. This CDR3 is CASSLLQLGEQYF. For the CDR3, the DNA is TGTGCCAGCAGTTTACTACAGTTGGGCGAGCAGTACTTC.

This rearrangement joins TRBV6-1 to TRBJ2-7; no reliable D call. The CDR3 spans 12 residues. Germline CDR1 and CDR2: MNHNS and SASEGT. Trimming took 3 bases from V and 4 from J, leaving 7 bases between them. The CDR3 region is CASSDLRYEQYF. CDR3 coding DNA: TGTGCCAGCAGTGACCTCCGTTACGAGCAGTACTTC.

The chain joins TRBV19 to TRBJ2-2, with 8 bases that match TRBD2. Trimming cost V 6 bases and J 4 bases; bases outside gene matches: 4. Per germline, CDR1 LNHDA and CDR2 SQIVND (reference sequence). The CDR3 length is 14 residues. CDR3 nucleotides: TGTGCCAGTAGCCTGACTAGCGTCACCGGGGAGCTGTTTTTT. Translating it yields CASSLTSVTGELFF.

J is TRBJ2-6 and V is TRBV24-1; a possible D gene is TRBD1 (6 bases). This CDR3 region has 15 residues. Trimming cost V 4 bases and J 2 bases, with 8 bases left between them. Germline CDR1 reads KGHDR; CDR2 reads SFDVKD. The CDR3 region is CATSDTGTGANVLTF. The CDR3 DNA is TGTGCCACCAGTGACACAGGGACTGGGGCCAACGTCCTGACTTTC.

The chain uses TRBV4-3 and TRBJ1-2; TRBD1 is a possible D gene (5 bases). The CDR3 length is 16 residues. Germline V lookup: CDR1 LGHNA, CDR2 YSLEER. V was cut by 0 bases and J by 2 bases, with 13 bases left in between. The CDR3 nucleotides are TGCGCCAGCAGCCAAGAGGGGAGGGGAGGAAACTATGGCTACACCTTC. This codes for CASSQEGRGGNYGYTF.